A single sample is the source of the 11 T cell receptor beta chains below, sequenced in a study of response to subunit inactivated influenza vaccine (dated by TCRdb to 2016 to 2018). Library preparation used RT-PCR. The listed sequencing device is Illumina HiSeq 2500. The public reads were reprocessed in TCRdb via fastp at Q25 and MiXCR, keeping in-frame beta chains. CDR3 protein sequences are deduplicated, and each keeps its most common genes and DNA. A total of about 300,000 distinct CDR3 sequences appear in this sample, about a fifth of them only once. Of the sample, about 10% falls within the top ten clones. The specimen comprised PBMCs from blood, sampled less than 22 months after vaccination. The receptors derive from a man aged 50 to 75 who received an inactivated influenza vaccine. Donor details come from another sample of the same person, matched by shared clones.

This sequence joins TRBV29-1 and TRBJ2-3; D perhaps matches TRBD2 (5 bases). This CDR3 spans 14 amino acids. Trimming removed 6 bases at V and 3 bases at J, with 16 bases between. Germline lookup yields CDR1 SQVTM and CDR2 ANQGSEA. The CDR3 loop is CSVHLGSGTDTQYF. CDR3 sequence (DNA): TGCAGCGTCCACCTGGGGAGCGGTACAGATACGCAGTATTTT.

In its sample, this clonotype was seen a few times. This chain joins TRBV7-6 and TRBJ2-3, with a weak D call TRBD2 (5 bases). Germline values: CDR1 SGHVS, CDR2 FNYEAQ. This CDR3 region has 16 residues. V lost 0 bases, J lost 2 bases, and 12 bases lay in between. CDR3 nucleotides: TGTGCCAGCAGCTTAGCTGCTAGCAGAAACACAGATACGCAGTATTTT. Translating it yields CASSLAASRNTDTQYF.

The V gene is TRBV20-1, the J gene TRBJ1-5; TRBD1 is a possible D gene (5 bases). V was clipped by 6 bases and J by 0 bases, with 12 bases between them. In germline, CDR1 is DFQATT, CDR2 SNEGSKA (reference sequence). The CDR3 loop spans 14 amino acids. Here the CDR3 reads CSAIRQLSNQPQHF. CDR3 in DNA: TGCAGTGCAATCCGACAGCTTAGCAATCAGCCCCAGCATTTT.

Only a few counts were recorded for this clonotype. The chain uses TRBV6-5 and TRBJ2-7; D unclear. Germline loops: CDR1 MNHEY, CDR2 SVGAGI. This CDR3 region has 13 residues. With 2 bases removed from V and 0 bases from J, the gap between germline ends came to 5 bases. The CDR3 DNA sequence: TGTGCCAGCAGTTACGGTATCTCCTACGAGCAGTACTTC. It translates to CASSYGISYEQYF.

V usage is TRBV20-1 and J usage is TRBJ2-3; D is undetermined. Trimming shortened V by 1 base and J by 6 bases, and 11 bases separated the two germline ends. This CDR3 has 13 residues. Looked up from germline, CDR1 is DFQATT and CDR2 is SNEGSKA (reference sequence). CDR3: CSARGHLWDTQYF. Here the CDR3 DNA reads TGCAGTGCTAGAGGGCATCTTTGGGATACGCAGTATTTT.

A note on this clonotype: A read error may account for a junction end that differs from germline. The V and J genes are TRBV5-1 and TRBJ2-1; possible D gene TRBD1, 5 bases. Germline V gives CDR1 SGHRS, CDR2 YFSETQ. The CDR3 sequence is 14 residues long. Here the CDR3 reads CASRLETVFNEQFF. For the CDR3, the DNA is TGCGCCAGCAGGTTGGAGACAGTGTTCAATGAGCAGTTCTTC.

The rearrangement links TRBV5-1 to TRBJ1-1, with a weak D call TRBD1 (5 bases). Trimming cost V 4 bases and J 6 bases, with 13 bases left between them. The CDR3 has 13 residues. In germline, CDR1 is SGHRS, CDR2 YFSETQ. The CDR3 loop reads CASSEQELAEAFF. The CDR3 nucleotides read TGCGCCAGCAGCGAACAGGAGCTCGCTGAAGCTTTCTTT. Full variable domain (missing parts from reference TRBV5-1 and TRBJ1-1): KAGVTQTPRYLIKTRGQQVTLSCSPISGHRSVSWYQQTPGQGLQFLFEYFSETQRNKGNFPGRFSGRQFSNSRSEMNVSTLELGDSALYLCASSEQELAEAFFGQGTRLTVV.

A single count supports this clonotype. Just one base apart from a much larger clone, this may be a read error. V usage is TRBV7-8 and J usage is TRBJ1-5, with D perhaps matching TRBD1 (6 bases). This CDR3 is 13 amino acids long. Germline values: CDR1 SGHVS, CDR2 FQNEAQ. V lost 4 bases and J lost 12, with 16 bases in between. The CDR3 loop is CASSSTHGGHQHF. For the CDR3, the DNA is TGTGCCAGCAGCTCCACCCACGGGGGGCACCAGCATTTT.

This clonotype was seen many times. The chain employs TRBV6-5 and TRBJ2-5; TRBD2 agrees at 9 bases. The CDR3 is 17 amino acids. Germline V CDR1 and CDR2: MNHEY, SVGAGI. V shed 2 bases and J 4 bases; nucleotides not matched to a gene: 11. CDR3 residues: CASSYEGTSRPAETQYF. CDR3 bases: TGTGCCAGCAGTTACGAAGGGACTAGCAGGCCGGCAGAGACCCAGTACTTC.

This clonotype was detected a few times. The chain couples TRBV7-2 to TRBJ1-2, with D unclear. This CDR3 comprises 16 residues. Germline V gene data show CDR1 as SGHTA and CDR2 as FQGNSA. V dropped 5 bases and J dropped 1 base, with 17 bases sitting between them. In DNA form, the CDR3 reads TGTGCCAGCAGCCACCTTAGCGACTCCCTTAACTATGGCTACACCTTC. Protein sequence: CASSHLSDSLNYGYTF.

V gene TRBV29-1 combines with J gene TRBJ1-1; D may be TRBD1 (6 bases). The germline V gene encodes CDR1 SQVTM and CDR2 ANQGSEA. The ends were cut back, 2 bases at V and 6 bases at J, with 10 bases in the middle. CDR3 size: 12 residues. The CDR3 here is CSVEWGPAEAFF. DNA for the CDR3: TGCAGCGTTGAATGGGGGCCTGCTGAAGCTTTCTTT. Full variable domain (rest looked up from reference TRBV29-1 and TRBJ1-1): SAVISQKPSRDICQRGTSLTIQCQVDSQVTMMFWYRQQPGQSLTLIATANQGSEATYESGFVIDKFPISRPNLTFSTLTVSNMSPEDSSIYLCSVEWGPAEAFFGQGTRLTVV.